Listed below are T cell receptor beta chains from one sample, sequenced in a study of T cell changes during pregnancy in multiple sclerosis. This table comes from immunoSEQ multiplex PCR, and its TCRdb copy is limited to in-frame clones, with some not included. The sample contains around 110,000 clones, 85% to 95% of which appear only once. The sequencing here drew on peripheral blood, taken in the third trimester of pregnancy. These receptors originate from a female donor in good health, enrolled as a control in a pregnancy study. Both conserved end residues are part of each CDR3. The order of the fields is clone size, J gene, D gene, V gene, CDR3 DNA, CDR3 protein. The D gene is left open where the match is weak. Rows give clone size only sometimes, using once, few, many, or a class for an expanded clone.

size: NA; J: TRBJ2-7; D: TRBD2; V: TRBV2; DNA: TGTGCCAGCAGCTTAAGCGGGGGATTCTACGAGCAGTACTTC; CDR3: CASSLSGGFYEQYF
size: NA; J: TRBJ1-6; D: NA; V: TRBV11-3; DNA: TGTGCCAGCAGCCCAGCCCGAGCGGCACCCCTCCACTTT; CDR3: CASSPARAAPLHF
size: once; J: TRBJ1-5; D: NA; V: TRBV6-5; DNA: TGTGCCAGCAGTTACTTGCAGGGTGGCAATCAGCCCCAGCATTTT; CDR3: CASSYLQGGNQPQHF
size: NA; J: TRBJ1-1; D: NA; V: TRBV6-6; DNA: TGTGCCAGCAGTTACACGGACAAGAACACTGAAGCTTTCTTT; CDR3: CASSYTDKNTEAFF
size: NA; J: TRBJ2-5; D: TRBD2; V: TRBV7-2; DNA: TGTGCCAGCAGCTTAAGGGCTAGCGGGGGAGAGAAAGAGACCCAGTACTTC; CDR3: CASSLRASGGEKETQYF
size: NA; J: TRBJ2-1; D: NA; V: TRBV7-2; DNA: TGTGCCAGCAGCTTTTTCACCGGGGACAATGAGCAGTTCTTC; CDR3: CASSFFTGDNEQFF
size: NA; J: TRBJ2-3; D: TRBD2; V: TRBV6-4; DNA: TGTGCCAGCAGTGAGCGGGGGGGGCAGGATACGCAGTATTTT; CDR3: CASSERGGQDTQYF
size: NA; J: TRBJ2-1; D: TRBD2; V: TRBV4-2; DNA: TGTGCCAGCAGCCAGGGCGGGGGGGCCGGGAATGAGCAGTTCTTC; CDR3: CASSQGGGAGNEQFF
size: NA; J: TRBJ1-6; D: NA; V: TRBV6-6; DNA: TGTGCCAGCAGCACTCCACGGGGGGGCAATAATTCACCCCTCCACTTT; CDR3: CASSTPRGGNNSPLHF
size: NA; J: TRBJ1-2; D: NA; V: TRBV5-4; DNA: TGTGCCAGCAGCTTGGGTAGGGGCGGGATCTATGGCTACACCTTC; CDR3: CASSLGRGGIYGYTF
size: NA; J: TRBJ1-1; D: NA; V: TRBV6-5; DNA: TGTGCCAGCAGTTACTCGAGGTCAGCGAACACTGAAGCTTTCTTT; CDR3: CASSYSRSANTEAFF
size: once; J: TRBJ1-2; D: TRBD1; V: TRBV4-2; DNA: TGTGCCAGCAGCCAAGGTCGGTTCGGGACAGATTTTTATGATGGCTACACCTTC; CDR3: CASSQGRFGTDFYDGYTF
size: NA; J: TRBJ2-2; D: NA; V: TRBV11-3; DNA: TGTGCCAGCAGCAAGACATCTACCGGGGAGCTGTTTTTT; CDR3: CASSKTSTGELFF
size: once; J: TRBJ1-2; D: NA; V: TRBV30; DNA: TGTGCCTGGAGTGTAACAAGATATAACTATGGCTACACCTTC; CDR3: CAWSVTRYNYGYTF
size: NA; J: TRBJ2-1; D: TRBD1; V: TRBV11-3; DNA: TGTGCCAGCAGCTTAGATTGGGACGGGACAGGGGTCTACAATGAGCAGTTCTTC; CDR3: CASSLDWDGTGVYNEQFF
size: NA; J: TRBJ2-7; D: TRBD1; V: TRBV11-2; DNA: TGTGCCAGCAGCTTGGGACAGGGGGCTTACTACGAGCAGTACTTC; CDR3: CASSLGQGAYYEQYF
size: NA; J: TRBJ1-4; D: TRBD1; V: TRBV15; DNA: TGTGCCACCAGCAGGGACAGGGCAACTAATGAAAAACTGTTTTTT; CDR3: CATSRDRATNEKLFF
size: NA; J: TRBJ2-3; D: TRBD1; V: TRBV4-2; DNA: TGTGCCAGCAGCCAAACGACAGGGAGCACAGATACGCAGTATTTT; CDR3: CASSQTTGSTDTQYF
size: once; J: TRBJ1-5; D: NA; V: TRBV7-9; DNA: TGTGCCAGCAGCTTCCAGAATCAGCCCCAGCATTTT; CDR3: CASSFQNQPQHF
size: NA; J: TRBJ1-4; D: NA; V: TRBV30; DNA: TGTGCCTGGAGTGTATTAGAAAAACTGTTTTTT; CDR3: CAWSVLEKLFF
size: NA; J: TRBJ2-5; D: TRBD2; V: TRBV9; DNA: TGTGCCAGCAGCGTTAGCGGGGGGGCCAGGGAGACCCAGTACTTC; CDR3: CASSVSGGARETQYF
size: NA; J: TRBJ1-2; D: TRBD1; V: TRBV7-9; DNA: TGTGCCAGCAGCTCCAGGACAGGGGGCGCCTATGGCTACACCTTC; CDR3: CASSSRTGGAYGYTF
size: NA; J: TRBJ2-1; D: TRBD2; V: TRBV2; DNA: TGTGCCAGCAAAAGCACCGGGGGGGCGTCGTACAATGAGCAGTTCTTC; CDR3: CASKSTGGASYNEQFF
size: few; J: TRBJ2-2; D: NA; V: TRBV4-3; DNA: TGCGCCAGCAGCCAAGATCATACCGGGGAGCTGTTTTTT; CDR3: CASSQDHTGELFF
size: NA; J: TRBJ2-7; D: TRBD2; V: TRBV9; DNA: TGTGCCAGCAGCGTCCGGGGGGACGGGGGTGGTTCCTACGAGCAGTACTTC; CDR3: CASSVRGDGGGSYEQYF
size: NA; J: TRBJ2-1; D: TRBD2; V: TRBV12-5; DNA: TGTGCTAGTGGGTCCCCTAGCGGGGGGTTCTCCTACAATGAGCAGTTCTTC; CDR3: CASGSPSGGFSYNEQFF
size: NA; J: TRBJ1-2; D: TRBD1; V: TRBV18; DNA: TGTGCCAGCTCACCACTTCAAGGACAGGGCAATAACTATGGCTACACCTTC; CDR3: CASSPLQGQGNNYGYTF
size: NA; J: TRBJ1-1; D: TRBD1; V: TRBV19; DNA: TGTGCCAGTCACAGGGGGACTGAAGCTTTCTTT; CDR3: CASHRGTEAFF
size: NA; J: TRBJ1-1; D: TRBD1; V: TRBV27; DNA: TGTGCCAGCAGTTTAAGATACGGGACAGGGGGTTTCACTGAAGCTTTCTTT; CDR3: CASSLRYGTGGFTEAFF
size: NA; J: TRBJ2-2; D: TRBD2; V: TRBV5-4; DNA: TGTGCCAGCAGCTTAACAGCGGGGGACACCGGGGAGCTGTTTTTT; CDR3: CASSLTAGDTGELFF
size: NA; J: TRBJ1-1; D: NA; V: TRBV18; DNA: TGTGCCAGCTCAATCGGGGAGAACACTGAAGCTTTCTTT; CDR3: CASSIGENTEAFF
size: NA; J: TRBJ2-1; D: TRBD2; V: TRBV10-3; DNA: TGTGCCACCGGACTAGCGGGGAACAATGAGCAGTTCTTC; CDR3: CATGLAGNNEQFF
size: NA; J: TRBJ2-5; D: NA; V: TRBV9; DNA: TGTGCCAGCAGCCCGGACGGAGGAGTGACCCAGTACTTC; CDR3: CASSPDGGVTQYF
size: NA; J: TRBJ2-7; D: TRBD1; V: TRBV27; DNA: TGTGCCAGCGGTGCACGGGACAGTTACGAGCAGTACTTC; CDR3: CASGARDSYEQYF
size: NA; J: TRBJ1-5; D: NA; V: TRBV21-1; DNA: TGTGCCAGCAGCATGCCGGGACACAATAGCAATCAGCCCCAGCATTTT; CDR3: CASSMPGHNSNQPQHF
size: once; J: TRBJ2-1; D: NA; V: TRBV11-1; DNA: TGTGCCAGCAGCTTTGACGGGGGGCTCTCCTACAATGAGCAGTTCTTC; CDR3: CASSFDGGLSYNEQFF